The clone carrying this TCR beta chain was recorded many times. The antigen is unknown. The method for making cDNA was 5'RACE, and it used 10-nucleotide random UMIs. TCRdb analysed the 5' RACE reads with MiXCR anew, one entry per CDR3 protein. The top ten hold just over 15% of the sample, which has 65,000 to 80,000 distinct CDR3 sequences, under 20% seen once. This sample stems from a study of neurological immune-mediated disorders. General study points: TCR clonal expansion peaked in HTLV-1-associated myelopathy patients and was lowest in multiple sclerosis patients.

This CDR3 spans 14 amino acids. The germline CDR1 and CDR2 sequences are SNHLY and FYNNEI. The germline V and J ends were trimmed by 6 bases and 1 base, with 12 bases remaining between them. This clonotype was sampled from a woman aged 40 to 50 in good health. This chain connects TRBV2 to TRBJ1-1; D call uncertain. The sequenced material came from PBMCs. The CDR3 DNA is TGTGCCAGCAGGTTAGAGGGAGAGAACACTGAAGCTTTCTTT. It is translated as CASRLEGENTEAFF.